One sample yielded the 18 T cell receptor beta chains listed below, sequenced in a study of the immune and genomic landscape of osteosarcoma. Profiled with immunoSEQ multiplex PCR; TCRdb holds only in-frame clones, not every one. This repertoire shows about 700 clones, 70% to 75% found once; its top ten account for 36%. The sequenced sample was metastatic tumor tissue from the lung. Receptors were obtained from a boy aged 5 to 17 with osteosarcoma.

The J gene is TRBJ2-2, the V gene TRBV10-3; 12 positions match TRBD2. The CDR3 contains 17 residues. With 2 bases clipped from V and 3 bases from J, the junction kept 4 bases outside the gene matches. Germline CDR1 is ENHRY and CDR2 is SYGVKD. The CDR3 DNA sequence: TGTGCCATCAGTGAGAGACTAGCGGGAGTTGACACCGGGGAGCTGTTTTTT. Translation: CAISERLAGVDTGELFF.

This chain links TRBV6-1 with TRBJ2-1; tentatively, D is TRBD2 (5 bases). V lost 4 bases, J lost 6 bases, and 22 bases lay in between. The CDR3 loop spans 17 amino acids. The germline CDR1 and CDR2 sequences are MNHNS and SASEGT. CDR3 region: CASSGGPFGTGSNEQFF. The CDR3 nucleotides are TGTGCCAGCAGTGGAGGCCCCTTTGGCACGGGGAGCAATGAGCAGTTCTTC.

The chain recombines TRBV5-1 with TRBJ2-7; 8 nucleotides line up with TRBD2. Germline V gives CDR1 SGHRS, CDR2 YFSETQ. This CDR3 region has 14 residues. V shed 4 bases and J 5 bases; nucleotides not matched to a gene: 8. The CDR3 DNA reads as TGCGCCAGCAGCCTGCGGGGGGAGGCCCACGAGCAGTACTTC. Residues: CASSLRGEAHEQYF.

CDR3 protein: CASSLVGTDTQYF. Here the CDR3 DNA reads TGTGCCAGCAGCTTGGTGGGTACAGATACGCAGTATTTT. V gene TRBV5-5 combines with J gene TRBJ2-3; D is ambiguous. The V end lost 0 bases, the J end lost 3 bases, and 5 bases lay between the germline ends. This CDR3 has 13 residues. Looked up from germline, CDR1 is SGHKS and CDR2 is YYEKEE (reference sequence).

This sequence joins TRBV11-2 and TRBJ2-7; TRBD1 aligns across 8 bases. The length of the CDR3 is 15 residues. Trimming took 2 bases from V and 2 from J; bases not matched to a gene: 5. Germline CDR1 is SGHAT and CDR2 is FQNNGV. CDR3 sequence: CASSLQGTGPYEQYF. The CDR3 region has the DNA TGTGCCAGCAGCTTACAAGGGACAGGTCCCTACGAGCAGTACTTC.

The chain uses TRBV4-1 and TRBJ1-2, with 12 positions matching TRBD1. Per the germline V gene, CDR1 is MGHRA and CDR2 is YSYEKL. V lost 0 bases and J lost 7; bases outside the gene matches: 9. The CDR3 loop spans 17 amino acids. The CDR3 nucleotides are TGCGCCAGCAGCCAAGATCGAGGGACAGGGGGCGCGGCTGGCTACACCTTC. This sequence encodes CASSQDRGTGGAAGYTF.

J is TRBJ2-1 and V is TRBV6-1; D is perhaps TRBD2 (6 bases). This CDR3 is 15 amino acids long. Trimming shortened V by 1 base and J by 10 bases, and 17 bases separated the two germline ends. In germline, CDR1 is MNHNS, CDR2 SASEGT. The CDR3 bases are TGTGCCAGCAGTGAAGGGTGGCTAGCGCTCATAGAGCAGTTCTTC. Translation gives CASSEGWLALIEQFF.

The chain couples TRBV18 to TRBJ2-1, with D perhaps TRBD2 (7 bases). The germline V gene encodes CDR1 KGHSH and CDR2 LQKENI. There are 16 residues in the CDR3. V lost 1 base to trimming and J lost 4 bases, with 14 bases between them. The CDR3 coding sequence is TGTGCCAGCTCACCACAACCGGGGAGGGGGTACAATGAGCAGTTCTTC. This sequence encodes CASSPQPGRGYNEQFF.

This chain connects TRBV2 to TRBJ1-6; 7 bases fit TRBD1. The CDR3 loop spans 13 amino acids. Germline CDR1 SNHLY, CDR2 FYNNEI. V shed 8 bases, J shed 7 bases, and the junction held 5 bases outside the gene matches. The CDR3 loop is CASHDRANSPLHF. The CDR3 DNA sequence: TGTGCCAGCCACGACAGGGCAAATTCACCCCTCCACTTT.

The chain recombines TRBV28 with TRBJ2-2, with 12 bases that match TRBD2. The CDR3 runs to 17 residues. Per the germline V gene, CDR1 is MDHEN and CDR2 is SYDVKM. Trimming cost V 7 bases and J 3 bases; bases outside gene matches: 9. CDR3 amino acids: CASTSTSGRVYTGELFF. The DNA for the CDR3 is TGTGCCAGCACCTCGACTAGCGGGAGAGTGTACACCGGGGAGCTGTTTTTT.

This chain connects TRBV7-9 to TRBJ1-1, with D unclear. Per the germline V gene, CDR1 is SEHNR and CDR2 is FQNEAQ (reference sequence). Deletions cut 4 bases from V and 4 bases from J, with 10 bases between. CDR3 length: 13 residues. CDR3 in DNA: TGTGCCAGCAGCTCGGGCCTGAGCACTGAAGCTTTCTTT. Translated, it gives CASSSGLSTEAFF.

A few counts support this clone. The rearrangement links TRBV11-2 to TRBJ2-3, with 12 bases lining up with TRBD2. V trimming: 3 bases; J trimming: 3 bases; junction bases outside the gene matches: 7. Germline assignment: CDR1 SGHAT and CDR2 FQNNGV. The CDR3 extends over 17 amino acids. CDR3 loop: CASSFLAGGPPTDTQYF. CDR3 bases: TGTGCCAGCAGCTTCCTAGCGGGAGGGCCCCCGACAGATACGCAGTATTTT.

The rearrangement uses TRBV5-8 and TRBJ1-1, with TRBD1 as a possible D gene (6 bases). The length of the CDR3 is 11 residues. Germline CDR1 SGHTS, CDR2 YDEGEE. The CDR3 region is CGWGLNTEAFF. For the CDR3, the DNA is TGTGGATGGGGGCTGAACACTGAAGCTTTCTTT.

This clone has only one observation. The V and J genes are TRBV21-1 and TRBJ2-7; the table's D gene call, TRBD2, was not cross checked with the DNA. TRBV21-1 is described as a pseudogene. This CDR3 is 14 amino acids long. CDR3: CASSKVRVPYEQYF. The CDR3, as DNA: TGTGCCAGCAGCAAAGTCCGGGTCCCTTACGAGCAGTACTTC.

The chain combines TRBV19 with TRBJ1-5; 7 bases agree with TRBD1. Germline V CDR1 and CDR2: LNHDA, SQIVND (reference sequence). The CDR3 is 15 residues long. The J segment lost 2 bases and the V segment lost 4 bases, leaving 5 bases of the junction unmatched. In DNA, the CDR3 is TGTGCCAGTAGTACCAGGGGGACGGGCAATCAGCCCCAGCATTTT. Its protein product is CASSTRGTGNQPQHF.

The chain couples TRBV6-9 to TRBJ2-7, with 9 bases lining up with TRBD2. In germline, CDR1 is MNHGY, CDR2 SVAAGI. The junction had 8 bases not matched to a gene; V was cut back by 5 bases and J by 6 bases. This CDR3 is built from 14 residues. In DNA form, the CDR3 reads TGTGCCAGCAGTAGGGCGGGAGGGCCTTCCGAGCAGTACTTC. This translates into CASSRAGGPSEQYF.

DNA for the CDR3: TGCGCCAGCAGCTTGAATTTACGGGACAGAGTCTACGAGCAGTACTTC. Translation gives CASSLNLRDRVYEQYF. The chain has TRBV5-1 and TRBJ2-7, with TRBD1 matching 7 bases. J gave up 3 bases and V 1 base, and 10 bases lay outside the gene matches. CDR1 is SGHRS, CDR2 YFSETQ, per germline. The CDR3 covers 16 residues. The complete variable domain, with remaining parts taken from reference TRBV5-1 and TRBJ2-7, reads KAGVTQTPRYLIKTRGQQVTLSCSPISGHRSVSWYQQTPGQGLQFLFEYFSETQRNKGNFPGRFSGRQFSNSRSEMNVSTLELGDSALYLCASSLNLRDRVYEQYFGPGTRLTVT.

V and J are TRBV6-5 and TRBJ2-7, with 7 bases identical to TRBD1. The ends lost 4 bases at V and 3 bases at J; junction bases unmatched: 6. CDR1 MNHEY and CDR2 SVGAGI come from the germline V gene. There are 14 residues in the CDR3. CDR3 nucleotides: TGTGCCAGCAGTTCCAGACAGGGTAACTACGAGCAGTACTTC. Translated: CASSSRQGNYEQYF.